This T cell receptor beta chain is from a study of human T cells and chemical hapten exposure. This clonotype was recorded at least ten times. Specified time point: healthy volunteer bleed at 2 weeks. Whole blood that had not been fractionated was the source of extracted total RNA. V lost 7 bases to trimming and J lost 2 bases, with 12 bases between them. Germline V gene data show CDR1 as SQVTM and CDR2 as ANQGSEA. This CDR3 contains 13 residues. TCRdb independently ran MiXCR on the RACE reads; one entry per CDR3 protein. The data show about 41,000 distinct CDR3 sequences, almost 4.5% seen once. This receptor was taken from a human donor in good health. Some clones in this sample may be carry-over from other donors' samples. Source material: whole blood. The V and J genes are TRBV29-1 and TRBJ2-1, with a weak D call TRBD1 (5 bases). For the CDR3, the DNA is TGCAGCGCCGCAGGGATCACCTACAATGAGCAGTTCTTC. Protein product: CSAAGITYNEQFF.